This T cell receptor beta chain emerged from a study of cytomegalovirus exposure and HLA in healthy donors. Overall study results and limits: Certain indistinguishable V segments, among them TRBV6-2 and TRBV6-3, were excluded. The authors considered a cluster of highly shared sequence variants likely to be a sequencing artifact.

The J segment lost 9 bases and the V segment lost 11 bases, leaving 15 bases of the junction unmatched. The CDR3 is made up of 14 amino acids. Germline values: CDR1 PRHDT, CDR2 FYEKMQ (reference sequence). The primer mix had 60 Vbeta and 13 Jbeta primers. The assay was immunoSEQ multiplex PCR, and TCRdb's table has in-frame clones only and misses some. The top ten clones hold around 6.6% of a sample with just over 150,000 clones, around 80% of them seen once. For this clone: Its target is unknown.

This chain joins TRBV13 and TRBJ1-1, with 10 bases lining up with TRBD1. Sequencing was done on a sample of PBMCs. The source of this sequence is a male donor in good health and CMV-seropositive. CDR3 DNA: TGTGCCGTCCGAAAGGGGGGACAGGGGATTCAAGCTTTCTTT. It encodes CAVRKGGQGIQAFF.